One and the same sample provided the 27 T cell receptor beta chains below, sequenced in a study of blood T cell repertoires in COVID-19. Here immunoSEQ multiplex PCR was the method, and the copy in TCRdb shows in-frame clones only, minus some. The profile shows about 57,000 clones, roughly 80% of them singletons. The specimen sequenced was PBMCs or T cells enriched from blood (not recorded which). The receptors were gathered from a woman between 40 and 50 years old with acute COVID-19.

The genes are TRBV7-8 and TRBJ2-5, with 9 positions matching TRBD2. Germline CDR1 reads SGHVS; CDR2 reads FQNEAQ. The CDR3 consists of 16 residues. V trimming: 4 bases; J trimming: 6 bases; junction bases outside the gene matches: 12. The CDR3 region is CASSSASGEVRKTQYF. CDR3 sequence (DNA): TGTGCCAGCAGCTCGGCTAGCGGGGAGGTGAGGAAGACCCAGTACTTC.

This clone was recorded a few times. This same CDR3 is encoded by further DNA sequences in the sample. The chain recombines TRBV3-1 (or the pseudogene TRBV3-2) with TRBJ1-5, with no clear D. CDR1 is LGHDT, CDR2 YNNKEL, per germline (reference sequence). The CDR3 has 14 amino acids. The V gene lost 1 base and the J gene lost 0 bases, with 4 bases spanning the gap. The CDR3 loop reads CASSQGYSNQPQHF. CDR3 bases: TGTGCCAGCAGCCAAGGCTATAGCAATCAGCCCCAGCATTTT.

The chain's CDR3 is CASSQEGGLRSYEQYF. CDR3 nucleotides: TGCGCCAGCAGCCAAGAGGGGGGGCTGCGCTCCTACGAGCAGTACTTC. The genes are TRBV4-1 and TRBJ2-7, with D possibly being TRBD2 (7 bases). This CDR3 has 16 amino acids. Germline CDR1 and CDR2: MGHRA and YSYEKL. V lost 0 bases and J 0 bases, leaving 12 bases between the germline ends.

Here the CDR3 DNA reads TGTGCCAGCAGTGCCCCTAGCGCCGGCTCCTACAATGAGCAGTTCTTC. Encoded protein: CASSAPSAGSYNEQFF. The J gene is TRBJ2-1, the V gene TRBV6-1, with a possible D match to TRBD2 (6 bases). The CDR3 length is 16 residues. The V and J ends lost 4 bases and 0 bases respectively, with 13 bases between them. Germline V gene lookup returns CDR1 MNHNS and CDR2 SASEGT.

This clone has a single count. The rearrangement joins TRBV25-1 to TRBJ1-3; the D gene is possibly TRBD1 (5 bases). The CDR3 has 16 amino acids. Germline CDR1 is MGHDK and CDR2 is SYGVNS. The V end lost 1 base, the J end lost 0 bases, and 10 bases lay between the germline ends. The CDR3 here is CASSEFGATSGNTIYF. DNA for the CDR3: TGTGCCAGCAGTGAATTTGGGGCAACCTCTGGAAACACCATATATTTT.

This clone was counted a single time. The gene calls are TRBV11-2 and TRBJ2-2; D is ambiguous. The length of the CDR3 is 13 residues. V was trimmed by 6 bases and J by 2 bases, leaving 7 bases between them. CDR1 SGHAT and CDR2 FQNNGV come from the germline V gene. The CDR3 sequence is CASRPSNTGELFF. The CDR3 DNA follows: TGTGCCAGCAGACCCAGTAACACCGGGGAGCTGTTTTTT.

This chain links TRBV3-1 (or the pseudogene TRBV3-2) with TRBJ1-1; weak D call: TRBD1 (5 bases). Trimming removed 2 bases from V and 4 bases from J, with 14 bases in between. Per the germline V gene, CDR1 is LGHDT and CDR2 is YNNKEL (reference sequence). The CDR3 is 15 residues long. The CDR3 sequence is CASSQHQGRVTEAFF. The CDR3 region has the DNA TGTGCCAGCAGCCAACACCAGGGCCGGGTCACTGAAGCTTTCTTT.

CDR3 DNA: TGTGCCAGCAGCTTAGGTGGGGACAGGGAAAACTACGAGCAGTACTTC. It is translated as CASSLGGDRENYEQYF. This rearrangement joins TRBV7-9 to TRBJ2-7; 9 bases agree with TRBD1. In germline, CDR1 is SEHNR, CDR2 FQNEAQ (reference sequence). V was pared by 1 base and J by 3 bases, with 7 bases of the junction left unmatched. CDR3 length: 16 amino acids. The full variable domain, completed using reference TRBV7-9 and TRBJ2-7, is DTGVSQNPRHKITKRGQNVTFRCDPISEHNRLYWYRQTLGQGPEFLTYFQNEAQLEKSRLLSDRFSAERPKGSFSTLEIQRTEQGDSAMYLCASSLGGDRENYEQYFGPGTRLTVT.

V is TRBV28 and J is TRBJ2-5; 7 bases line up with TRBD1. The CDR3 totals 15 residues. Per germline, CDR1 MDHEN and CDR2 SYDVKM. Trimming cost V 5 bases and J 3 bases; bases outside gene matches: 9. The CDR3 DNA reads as TGTGCCAGCAGTACGACAGGGTCTTTTGAAGAGACCCAGTACTTC. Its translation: CASSTTGSFEETQYF. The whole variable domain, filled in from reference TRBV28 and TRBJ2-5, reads DVKVTQSSRYLVKRTGEKVFLECVQDMDHENMFWYRQDPGLGLRLIYFSYDVKMKEKGDIPEGYSVSREKKERFSLILESASTNQTSMYLCASSTTGSFEETQYFGPGTRLLVL.

The CDR3 sequence: CASSYLTGGPDQPQHF. The CDR3 DNA follows: TGTGCCAGCAGCTACTTGACAGGGGGCCCGGATCAGCCCCAGCATTTT. The J gene is TRBJ1-5, the V gene TRBV5-5; the match to TRBD1 covers 10 bases. The trim removed 3 bases at V and 5 bases at J, leaving 8 bases unmatched. CDR3 length: 16 residues. Germline V gene data show CDR1 as SGHKS and CDR2 as YYEKEE (reference sequence).

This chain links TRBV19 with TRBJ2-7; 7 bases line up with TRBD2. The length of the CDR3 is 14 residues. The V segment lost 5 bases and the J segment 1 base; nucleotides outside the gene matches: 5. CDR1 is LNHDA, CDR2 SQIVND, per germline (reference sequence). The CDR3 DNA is TGTGCCAGTAGTCCCCGGGGGGATTCCTACGAGCAGTACGTC. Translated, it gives CASSPRGDSYEQYV.

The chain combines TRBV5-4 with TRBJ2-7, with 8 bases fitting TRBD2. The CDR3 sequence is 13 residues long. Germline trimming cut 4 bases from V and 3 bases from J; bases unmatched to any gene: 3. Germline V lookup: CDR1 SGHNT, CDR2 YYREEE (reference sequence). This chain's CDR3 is CASSLLADYEQYF. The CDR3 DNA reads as TGTGCCAGCAGCCTACTAGCGGACTACGAGCAGTACTTC.

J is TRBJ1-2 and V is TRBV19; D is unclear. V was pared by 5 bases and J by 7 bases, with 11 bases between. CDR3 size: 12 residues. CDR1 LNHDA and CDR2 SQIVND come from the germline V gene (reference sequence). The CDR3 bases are TGTGCCAGTAGTCCTAGTCTAGGTGGCTACACCTTC. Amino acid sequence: CASSPSLGGYTF. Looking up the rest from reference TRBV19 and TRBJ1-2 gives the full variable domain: DGGITQSPKYLFRKEGQNVTLSCEQNLNHDAMYWYRQDPGQGLRLIYYSQIVNDFQKGDIAEGYSVSREKKESFPLTVTSAQKNPTAFYLCASSPSLGGYTFGSGTRLTVV.

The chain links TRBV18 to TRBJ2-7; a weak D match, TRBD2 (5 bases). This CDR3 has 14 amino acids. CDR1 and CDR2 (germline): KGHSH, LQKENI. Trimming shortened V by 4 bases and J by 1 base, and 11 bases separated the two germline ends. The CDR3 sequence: CASSHGMESYEQYF. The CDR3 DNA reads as TGTGCCAGCTCACACGGGATGGAATCCTACGAGCAGTACTTC.

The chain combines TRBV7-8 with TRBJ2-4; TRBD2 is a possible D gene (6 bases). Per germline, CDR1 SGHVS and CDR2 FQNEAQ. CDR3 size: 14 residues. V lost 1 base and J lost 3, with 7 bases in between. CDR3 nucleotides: TGTGCCAGCAGCTTAGAGGGAGGCAAAAACATTCAGTACTTC. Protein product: CASSLEGGKNIQYF.

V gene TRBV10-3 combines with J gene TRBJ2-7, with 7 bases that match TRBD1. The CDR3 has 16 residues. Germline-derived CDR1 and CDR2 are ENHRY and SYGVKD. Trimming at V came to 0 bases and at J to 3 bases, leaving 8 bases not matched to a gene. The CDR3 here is CAISESDEGGHYEQYF. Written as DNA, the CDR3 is TGTGCCATCAGTGAGTCGGACGAAGGGGGCCACTACGAGCAGTACTTC.

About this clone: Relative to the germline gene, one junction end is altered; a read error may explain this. The CDR3 DNA reads TGTGCCAGCACCTTACTAAGGACTAGCGGGAACGAGCAGTACTTC. Its translation: CASTLLRTSGNEQYF. V usage is TRBV11-2 and J usage is TRBJ2-7; 12 bases align to TRBD2. This CDR3 is built from 15 residues. Per germline, CDR1 SGHAT and CDR2 FQNNGV.

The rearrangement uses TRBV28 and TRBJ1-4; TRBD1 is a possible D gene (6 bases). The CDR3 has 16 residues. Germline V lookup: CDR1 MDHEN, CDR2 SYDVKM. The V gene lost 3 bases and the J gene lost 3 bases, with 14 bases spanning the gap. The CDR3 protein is CASSFETGSANEKLFF. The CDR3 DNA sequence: TGTGCCAGCAGTTTCGAAACAGGGTCGGCTAATGAAAAACTGTTTTTT.

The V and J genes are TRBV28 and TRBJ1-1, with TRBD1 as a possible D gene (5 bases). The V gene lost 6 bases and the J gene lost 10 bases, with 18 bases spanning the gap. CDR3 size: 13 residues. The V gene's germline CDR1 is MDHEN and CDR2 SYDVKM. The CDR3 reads CASRGNPGIRAFF. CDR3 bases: TGTGCCAGCAGGGGGAACCCAGGGATCCGAGCTTTCTTT.

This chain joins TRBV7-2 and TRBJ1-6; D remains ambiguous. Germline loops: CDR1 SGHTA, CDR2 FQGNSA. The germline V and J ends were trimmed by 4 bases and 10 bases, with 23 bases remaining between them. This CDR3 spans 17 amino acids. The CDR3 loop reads CASSSTGPGLEGSPLHF. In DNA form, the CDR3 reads TGTGCCAGCAGCTCAACTGGTCCGGGGTTAGAGGGCTCACCCCTCCACTTT.

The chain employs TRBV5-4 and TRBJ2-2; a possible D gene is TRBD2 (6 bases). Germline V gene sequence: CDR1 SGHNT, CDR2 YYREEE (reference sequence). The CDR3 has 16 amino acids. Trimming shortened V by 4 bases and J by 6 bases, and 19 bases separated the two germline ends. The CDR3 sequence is CASSDGGGGVAGELFF. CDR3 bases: TGTGCCAGCAGCGACGGGGGTGGAGGGGTCGCCGGGGAGCTGTTTTTT.

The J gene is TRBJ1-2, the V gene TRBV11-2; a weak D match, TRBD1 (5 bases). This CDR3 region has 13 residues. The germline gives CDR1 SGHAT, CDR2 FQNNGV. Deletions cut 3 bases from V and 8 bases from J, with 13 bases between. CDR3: CASSFSGNSGYTF. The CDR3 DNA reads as TGTGCCAGCAGCTTCTCAGGGAATTCGGGCTACACCTTC.

CDR3 sequence (DNA): TGTGCCAGCAGCATCAGGGGCGGGGGAAACACCATATATTTT. Amino acid sequence: CASSIRGGGNTIYF. The chain joins TRBV7-6 to TRBJ1-3; perhaps TRBD1 as D (6 bases). CDR1 SGHVS and CDR2 FNYEAQ come from the germline V gene. V shed 5 bases and J shed 4 bases, with 12 bases lying between them. This CDR3 contains 14 residues.

The CDR3 nucleotides read TGCAGCGCCATACAGGGGAAGGCCTCGGGGGATGAGCAGTTCTTC. Its translation: CSAIQGKASGDEQFF. V is TRBV29-1 and J is TRBJ2-1, with a possible D match to TRBD1 (7 bases). Germline V gives CDR1 SQVTM, CDR2 ANQGSEA. V lost 7 bases to trimming and J lost 8 bases, with 24 bases between them. The CDR3 has 15 amino acids.

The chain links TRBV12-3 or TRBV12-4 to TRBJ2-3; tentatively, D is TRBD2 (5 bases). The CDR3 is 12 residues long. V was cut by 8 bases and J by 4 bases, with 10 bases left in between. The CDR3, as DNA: TGTGCCAGCGCAGTTAGCGCAGATACGCAGTATTTT. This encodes CASAVSADTQYF.

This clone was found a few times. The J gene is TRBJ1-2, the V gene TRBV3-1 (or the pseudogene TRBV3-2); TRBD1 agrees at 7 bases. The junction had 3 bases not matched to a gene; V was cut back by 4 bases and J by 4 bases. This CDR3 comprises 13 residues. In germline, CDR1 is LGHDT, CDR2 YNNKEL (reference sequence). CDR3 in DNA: TGTGCCAGCAGCCCAACAGGGGTCTATGGCTACACCTTC. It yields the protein CASSPTGVYGYTF.

CDR3 in DNA: TGTGCCAGTAGTACCGCACGCACGGACAAAGAGACCCAGTACTTC. Encoded protein: CASSTARTDKETQYF. The V call is TRBV19, the J call TRBJ2-5; TRBD1 might be the D (5 bases). Per the germline V gene, CDR1 is LNHDA and CDR2 is SQIVND (reference sequence). Trimming took 4 bases from V and 3 from J, leaving 15 bases between them. The CDR3 totals 15 residues.